These 6 T cell receptor beta chains originate from one sample sequenced in a study of blood T cell repertoires in COVID-19. Sequencing was performed with immunoSEQ multiplex PCR; in TCRdb, only in-frame clones are kept and a portion is missing. The sample records some 90,000 clones, 87% being singletons. The sequenced sample consisted of peripheral blood. The source of these receptors is a woman aged 55-69 years with COVID-19, enrolled during active disease.

The chain combines TRBV6-2 or TRBV6-3 with TRBJ2-1; 10 bases are a match to TRBD1. Germline values: CDR1 MNHEY, CDR2 SVGEGT. The CDR3 runs 14 residues. V trimming: 5 bases; J trimming: 8 bases; junction bases outside the gene matches: 6. CDR3: CASSTADRGDEQFF. CDR3 sequence (DNA): TGTGCCAGCAGTACGGCGGACAGGGGGGATGAGCAGTTCTTC.

The chain carries TRBV3-1 (or the pseudogene TRBV3-2) and TRBJ2-5, with D possibly TRBD1 on 6 matching bases. V was shortened by 0 bases and J by 4 bases, with 12 bases between the two germline ends. The germline CDR1 and CDR2 sequences are LGHDT and YNNKEL (reference sequence). This CDR3 spans 15 amino acids. The CDR3 protein is CASSQDFRDIETQYF. The DNA for the CDR3 is TGTGCCAGCAGCCAAGATTTCCGGGACATAGAGACCCAGTACTTC.

As concerns this clone: This CDR3 is also generated by other DNA sequences in the sample. This chain links TRBV5-5 with TRBJ1-2; no reliable D call. CDR1 SGHKS and CDR2 YYEKEE come from the germline V gene (reference sequence). Trimming stripped 3 bases from V and 4 bases from J, with 7 bases between. The length of the CDR3 is 12 residues. CDR3 residues: CASSWGGYGYTF. The CDR3 DNA reads TGTGCCAGCAGCTGGGGAGGCTATGGCTACACCTTC. The whole variable domain, remainder taken from reference TRBV5-5 and TRBJ1-2, is DAGVTQSPTHLIKTRGQQVTLRCSPISGHKSVSWYQQVLGQGPQFIFQYYEKEERGRGNFPDRFSARQFPNYSSELNVNALLLGDSALYLCASSWGGYGYTFGSGTRLTVV.

This clone was observed once. The V gene is TRBV5-4, the J gene TRBJ2-5; 7 bases are shared with TRBD1. V lost 4 bases to trimming and J lost 4 bases; unmatched junction nucleotides: 7. This CDR3 region has 14 residues. Looked up from germline, CDR1 is SGHNT and CDR2 is YYREEE (reference sequence). The CDR3 sequence: CASSKRQGAETQYF. In nucleotides, the CDR3 is TGTGCCAGCAGCAAAAGACAGGGTGCAGAGACCCAGTACTTC.

The genes are TRBV2 and TRBJ2-7, with D perhaps matching TRBD1 (5 bases). This CDR3 is built from 12 residues. In germline, CDR1 is SNHLY, CDR2 FYNNEI. Trimming left V 8 bases short and J 3 bases short, with 11 bases between. The CDR3: CASVTESYEQYF. The CDR3 coding sequence is TGTGCCAGCGTGACAGAGAGCTACGAGCAGTACTTC.

Here the CDR3 DNA reads TGCGCCAGCAGCCAAGAGGGGACAGGAGCCTACGAGCAGTACTTC. As protein: CASSQEGTGAYEQYF. The V call is TRBV4-3, the J call TRBJ2-7; 8 bases line up with TRBD1. Losses at the gene ends were 0 bases for V and 2 bases for J; bases not matched to a gene: 3. The CDR3 length is 15 residues. CDR1 and CDR2 (germline): LGHNA, YSLEER.